This T cell receptor (beta chain) stems from a study of cytomegalovirus exposure and HLA in healthy donors. Points from the study as a whole: Owing to their indistinguishability, certain V segments, notably TRBV6-2 and TRBV6-3, were excluded. A further, later analysis showed that HLA-associated TCR beta chains (compared with equally common others) were more clonally expanded.

The CDR3 has 15 amino acids. CDR1 is MNHEY and CDR2 is SVGAGI in the germline V gene. Trimming pared 2 bases from V and 7 bases from J, leaving 15 bases between. PCR involved 60 Vbeta and 13 Jbeta primers. TCRdb's copy holds only in-frame clones and misses some; the assay was immunoSEQ multiplex PCR. This sample has over 100,000 clones, with approximately 70% found just once. Comments on this clone: Its cognate antigen is unknown.

The source is a woman aged 25 to 45 in good health and CMV-seronegative. The sequenced sample consisted of PBMCs. V gene TRBV6-5 combines with J gene TRBJ1-3; tentatively, D is TRBD1 (5 bases). CDR3 sequence reads: CASSYGGDGRNTIYF. The CDR3 nucleotides are TGTGCCAGCAGTTACGGAGGGGACGGGAGGAACACCATATATTTT.